These 22 T cell receptor beta chains were all obtained from the same sample, sequenced in a study of cytomegalovirus exposure and HLA in healthy donors. It was with 60 Vbeta and 13 Jbeta primers that the PCR ran. Here immunoSEQ multiplex PCR was the method, and the copy in TCRdb shows in-frame clones only, minus some. The sample has 60,000 or so clones, 80% to 90% seen once. Input material: PBMCs. The receptor set was obtained from a man aged 25 to 40 in good health and CMV-seropositive.

This chain uses TRBV27 with TRBJ1-1; D remains ambiguous. The CDR3 runs 15 residues. Trimming removed 6 bases at V and 1 base at J, with 15 bases between. CDR1 is MNHEY, CDR2 SMNVEV, per germline (reference sequence). CDR3 in amino acids: CASREDWVRNTEAFF. The CDR3 DNA follows: TGTGCCAGCAGGGAAGACTGGGTCAGGAACACTGAAGCTTTCTTT.

The V and J genes are TRBV9 and TRBJ1-2; D unresolved. CDR3 size: 17 residues. V was trimmed by 0 bases and J by 0 bases, leaving 15 bases between them. Germline V lookup: CDR1 SGDLS, CDR2 YYNGEE. Here the CDR3 DNA reads TGTGCCAGCAGCGTAGGAGGTCGGCCCGAAGCTAACTATGGCTACACCTTC. Amino acid sequence: CASSVGGRPEANYGYTF.

The V call is TRBV5-1, the J call TRBJ2-7, with 9 bases lining up with TRBD1. The CDR3 is made up of 14 amino acids. With V trimmed by 0 bases and J by 4 bases, 2 bases remained unmatched. Germline-derived CDR1 and CDR2 are SGHRS and YFSETQ. In nucleotides, the CDR3 is TGCGCCAGCAGCTTGGCGGGACAGGGTTACGAGCAGTACTTC. It translates to CASSLAGQGYEQYF.

Turning to this clone: Other DNA sequences in this specimen translate into the identical CDR3. The chain has TRBV11-2 and TRBJ1-5; maybe TRBD1 (6 bases). Germline CDR1 SGHAT, CDR2 FQNNGV. Trimming pared 3 bases from V and 4 bases from J, leaving 7 bases between. The CDR3 has 13 amino acids. DNA of the CDR3: TGTGCCAGCAGCTTTACAGGGAATCAGCCCCAGCATTTT. This codes for CASSFTGNQPQHF. The full variable domain, its missing parts supplied by reference TRBV11-2 and TRBJ1-5, is EAGVAQSPRYKIIEKRQSVAFWCNPISGHATLYWYQQILGQGPKLLIQFQNNGVVDDSQLPKDRFSAERLKGVDSTLKIQPAKLEDSAVYLCASSFTGNQPQHFGDGTRLSIL.

V and J are TRBV6-1 and TRBJ1-5; no clear D. Germline V gene lookup returns CDR1 MNHNS and CDR2 SASEGT. V lost 8 bases and J lost 0, with 11 bases in between. This CDR3 has 14 residues. The DNA of the CDR3 is TGTGCCAGCCTGACACCCTTTAGCAATCAGCCCCAGCATTTT. Protein: CASLTPFSNQPQHF.

The gene calls are TRBV11-2 and TRBJ2-4; D call uncertain. The CDR3 covers 15 residues. Germline V gene data show CDR1 as SGHAT and CDR2 as FQNNGV. The V end lost 4 bases, the J end lost 0 bases, and 10 bases lay between the germline ends. CDR3 region: CASSSVSLAKNIQYF. CDR3 coding DNA: TGTGCCAGCAGCTCTGTGTCCCTAGCCAAAAACATTCAGTACTTC.

A note on this clone: Relative to the germline gene, one junction end is altered; a read error may explain this. Different DNA sequences within this sample yield the same CDR3. V usage is TRBV18 and J usage is TRBJ2-5, with D possibly TRBD1 on 7 matching bases. The CDR3 totals 15 residues. The germline gives CDR1 KGHSH, CDR2 LQKENI. CDR3: CASSPLQGGLETQYF. The CDR3 DNA sequence: TGTGCTAGCTCACCACTTCAGGGGGGATTGGAGACCCAGTACTTC. The entire variable domain, with the rest obtained from reference TRBV18 and TRBJ2-5, is as follows: NAGVMQNPRHLVRRRGQEARLRCSPMKGHSHVYWYRQLPEEGLKFMVYLQKENIIDESGMPKERFSAEFPKEGPSILRIQQVVRGDSAAYFCASSPLQGGLETQYFGPGTRLLVL.

This chain joins TRBV28 and TRBJ2-1; maybe TRBD1 (7 bases). In germline, CDR1 is MDHEN, CDR2 SYDVKM. The CDR3 runs 14 residues. V was shortened by 6 bases and J by 8 bases, with 17 bases between the two germline ends. CDR3 nucleotide sequence: TGTGCCAGCAGGGTTATGACAGGGAGGTATGAGCAGTTCTTC. Amino acids: CASRVMTGRYEQFF.

This rearrangement joins TRBV6-5 to TRBJ1-2, with 9 bases that match TRBD1. The CDR3 totals 15 residues. Looked up from germline, CDR1 is MNHEY and CDR2 is SVGAGI. Germline trimming cut 6 bases from V and 0 bases from J; bases unmatched to any gene: 5. CDR3 sequence: CASRPGQGSNYGYTF. CDR3 bases: TGTGCCAGCAGACCCGGACAGGGGTCTAACTATGGCTACACCTTC.

V is TRBV5-5 and J is TRBJ1-1, with a weak D call TRBD1 (6 bases). With 4 bases removed from V and 1 base from J, the gap between germline ends came to 14 bases. The CDR3 spans 15 residues. Germline assignment: CDR1 SGHKS and CDR2 YYEKEE (reference sequence). CDR3 region: CASSPLTGSNTEAFF. The CDR3 bases are TGTGCCAGCAGCCCGTTGACAGGTTCGAACACTGAAGCTTTCTTT. Using reference TRBV5-5 and TRBJ1-1 for the parts outside the CDR3, the full variable domain is DAGVTQSPTHLIKTRGQQVTLRCSPISGHKSVSWYQQVLGQGPQFIFQYYEKEERGRGNFPDRFSARQFPNYSSELNVNALLLGDSALYLCASSPLTGSNTEAFFGQGTRLTVV.

This chain connects TRBV29-1 to TRBJ2-3, with TRBD2 matching 9 bases. Trimming took 5 bases from V and 6 from J; bases not matched to a gene: 9. The germline V gene encodes CDR1 SQVTM and CDR2 ANQGSEA. The CDR3 runs to 14 residues. The CDR3 DNA reads as TGCAGCGTTATTTATGCGGGAGGGACGGATACGCAGTATTTT. It specifies CSVIYAGGTDTQYF.

This chain links TRBV28 with TRBJ2-1; the match to TRBD2 covers 10 bases. This CDR3 is built from 15 residues. With 2 bases clipped from V and 8 bases from J, the junction kept 6 bases outside the gene matches. CDR1 and CDR2 (germline): MDHEN, SYDVKM. The CDR3, as DNA: TGTGCCAGCAGTTTACCCCTAGCGGGAGAGTATGAGCAGTTCTTC. It translates to CASSLPLAGEYEQFF.

The chain employs TRBV2 and TRBJ2-3, with TRBD2 identical over 9 bases. Germline trimming cut 8 bases from V and 2 bases from J; bases unmatched to any gene: 8. CDR1 and CDR2 (germline): SNHLY, FYNNEI. CDR3 length equals 15 residues. CDR3 amino acids: CASGAAGGPTDTQYF. The CDR3 DNA reads as TGTGCCAGCGGGGCAGCGGGAGGACCCACAGATACGCAGTATTTT.

This clone was observed a few times. The J gene is TRBJ2-1, the V gene TRBV7-8; a weak D match, TRBD2 (6 bases). CDR1 and CDR2 from the germline V gene are SGHVS and FQNEAQ. V was pared by 3 bases and J by 8 bases, with 14 bases between. The CDR3 runs to 14 residues. CDR3 loop: CASSFGTRLYEQFF. In nucleotides, the CDR3 is TGTGCCAGCAGCTTCGGGACTCGACTTTATGAGCAGTTCTTC. The full variable domain, rest sourced from reference TRBV7-8 and TRBJ2-1, is GAGVSQSPRYKVAKRGQDVALRCDPISGHVSLFWYQQALGQGPEFLTYFQNEAQLDKSGLPSDRFFAERPEGSVSTLKIQRTQQEDSAVYLCASSFGTRLYEQFFGPGTRLTVL.

This chain connects TRBV5-4 to TRBJ2-3; D may be TRBD2 (5 bases). V lost 0 bases and J 2 bases, leaving 13 bases between the germline ends. This CDR3 has 16 residues. Per germline, CDR1 SGHNT and CDR2 YYREEE (reference sequence). CDR3: CASSLGLARNTDTQYF. The CDR3 region has the DNA TGTGCCAGCAGCTTGGGGCTAGCCCGGAACACAGATACGCAGTATTTT.

The sample holds one count of this clone. The rearrangement uses TRBV13 and TRBJ1-3, with D unclear. In germline, CDR1 is PRHDT, CDR2 FYEKMQ (reference sequence). V was pared by 3 bases and J by 4 bases, with 10 bases between. CDR3 length equals 14 residues. The CDR3 here is CASSFVGGGNTIYF. The CDR3 DNA reads as TGTGCCAGCAGCTTTGTAGGAGGAGGAAACACCATATATTTT.

J is TRBJ2-3 and V is TRBV27; D possibly corresponds to TRBD1 (6 bases). The CDR3 is 13 residues long. V was cut by 5 bases and J by 4 bases, with 10 bases left in between. The V gene's germline CDR1 is MNHEY and CDR2 SMNVEV (reference sequence). The CDR3 region is CASSQGYPDTQYF. The CDR3 bases are TGTGCCAGCAGTCAGGGGTACCCAGATACGCAGTATTTT.

The genes are TRBV5-4 and TRBJ2-2; D is ambiguous. The CDR3 sequence is 11 residues long. With 4 bases removed from V and 6 bases from J, the gap between germline ends came to 4 bases. The V gene's germline CDR1 is SGHNT and CDR2 YYREEE (reference sequence). CDR3: CASSLAGELFF. In DNA form, the CDR3 reads TGTGCCAGCAGCCTAGCCGGGGAGCTGTTTTTT.

The chain has TRBV30 and TRBJ1-1, with 7 bases matching TRBD1. V was pared by 2 bases and J by 7 bases, with 4 bases of the junction left unmatched. CDR1 and CDR2 from the germline V gene are GTSNPN and SVGIG (reference sequence). The CDR3 has 12 residues. This CDR3 reads CAWSPQGCEAFF. The DNA of the CDR3 is TGTGCCTGGAGTCCACAGGGGTGTGAAGCTTTCTTT.

This chain joins TRBV7-2 and TRBJ2-1, with D tentatively TRBD2 (5 bases). The CDR3 loop spans 13 amino acids. Trimming shortened V by 5 bases and J by 10 bases, and 15 bases separated the two germline ends. Germline V CDR1 and CDR2: SGHTA, FQGNSA. CDR3 region: CASSLDFSGEQFF. The CDR3 DNA reads as TGTGCCAGCAGCCTGGACTTTTCTGGGGAGCAGTTCTTC.

The chain has TRBV11-3 and TRBJ2-7, with D tentatively TRBD1 (6 bases). V was pared by 5 bases and J by 2 bases, with 13 bases between. The germline gives CDR1 SGHNT, CDR2 YENEEA. This CDR3 is 14 amino acids long. The CDR3 loop is CASSPWDNTYEQYF. For the CDR3, the DNA is TGTGCCAGCAGCCCGTGGGACAACACCTACGAGCAGTACTTC.

The chain joins TRBV5-4 to TRBJ2-1; 11 nucleotides align to TRBD2. The CDR3 consists of 18 residues. With 4 bases clipped from V and 3 bases from J, the junction kept 12 bases outside the gene matches. The germline V gene encodes CDR1 SGHNT and CDR2 YYREEE (reference sequence). The CDR3, as DNA: TGTGCCAGCAGCCGAAAACAGGGACTAGCGGATCTCTACAATGAGCAGTTCTTC. It specifies CASSRKQGLADLYNEQFF.